The 20 T cell receptor beta chains given below trace back to one sample, sequenced in a study of cytomegalovirus exposure and HLA in healthy donors. PCR amplification relied on 60 Vbeta primers (plus 13 Jbeta primers). Data came from immunoSEQ multiplex PCR; TCRdb stores just in-frame clones and leaves some out. The sample yields 95,000 to 100,000 clones, 65% to 80% seen once. Sequenced sample: PBMCs. These receptors were collected from a woman aged 40 to 50 in good health and CMV-seronegative.

This chain uses TRBV20-1 with TRBJ2-7, with D possibly TRBD1 on 6 matching bases. Germline lookup yields CDR1 DFQATT and CDR2 SNEGSKA (reference sequence). Trimming cost V 6 bases and J 7 bases, with 13 bases left between them. This CDR3 has 11 amino acids. The CDR3: CSARGDNEQYF. The CDR3 DNA reads as TGCAGTGCCAGGGGCGACAATGAGCAGTACTTC.

The chain links TRBV11-2 to TRBJ2-7; TRBD1 agrees at 8 bases. Trimming cost V 1 base and J 4 bases; bases outside gene matches: 9. Per the germline V gene, CDR1 is SGHAT and CDR2 is FQNNGV. This CDR3 is 16 amino acids long. The CDR3 DNA reads as TGTGCCAGCAGCTTAGGGCGAAGGACAGGGTTATACGAGCAGTACTTC. Amino acids: CASSLGRRTGLYEQYF.

As concerns this clone: Other DNA variants within this sample encode the same CDR3. The chain combines TRBV6-5 with TRBJ1-5, with 8 bases lining up with TRBD1. CDR3 length: 14 amino acids. Looked up from germline, CDR1 is MNHEY and CDR2 is SVGAGI. The V and J ends lost 6 bases and 2 bases, in that order; junction bases with no gene match: 3. CDR3 in DNA: TGTGCCAGCAGACGGACAGGGCGCAATCAGCCCCAGCATTTT. Protein: CASRRTGRNQPQHF.

DNA of the CDR3: TGTGCCTGGACACAGGGTAGGGAAGGCTACACCTTC. The encoded protein is CAWTQGREGYTF. The chain is built from TRBV30 and TRBJ1-2; possible D gene TRBD1, 6 bases. Trimming pared 4 bases from V and 8 bases from J, leaving 14 bases between. Germline loops: CDR1 GTSNPN, CDR2 SVGIG (reference sequence). The CDR3 extends over 12 amino acids.

CDR3 amino acids: CASSEQGATNEKLFF. In DNA, the CDR3 is TGTGCCAGCAGCGAACAGGGGGCAACTAATGAAAAACTGTTTTTT. This chain connects TRBV9 to TRBJ1-4; the match to TRBD1 covers 8 bases. CDR1 and CDR2 from the germline V gene are SGDLS and YYNGEE. The CDR3 consists of 15 residues. V was clipped by 3 bases and J by 0 bases; unmatched bases: 1.

The V gene is TRBV28, the J gene TRBJ2-1; D gene uncertain. The CDR3 covers 12 residues. Germline lookup yields CDR1 MDHEN and CDR2 SYDVKM. Trimming left V 2 bases short and J 15 bases short, with 14 bases between. Written as DNA, the CDR3 is TGTGCCAGCAGTTTAAATCCCCTCCCCTGGTTCTTC. It yields the protein CASSLNPLPWFF.

A note on this clone: Sequence at one end of the junction differs from germline and may be a read error. The chain links TRBV4-2 to TRBJ2-7; D call uncertain. Per germline, CDR1 LGHNA and CDR2 YNFKEQ. The CDR3 length is 13 residues. The CDR3 DNA reads as TGTGCCAGCAGCCAAGATCTAGAGACCCACATTAACTTC. Protein sequence: CASSQDLETHINF.

This chain uses TRBV27 with TRBJ2-7; 11 nucleotides match TRBD2. The CDR3 totals 17 residues. Germline V CDR1 and CDR2: MNHEY, SMNVEV (reference sequence). The ends lost 10 bases at V and 6 bases at J; junction bases unmatched: 20. In nucleotides, the CDR3 is TGTGCCACCTCGACAGGGCCCCTAGCGGGAGGAAGCGGCGAGCAGTACTTC. Translated: CATSTGPLAGGSGEQYF.

The chain recombines TRBV2 with TRBJ2-3; TRBD2 matches 8 bases. The CDR3 extends over 13 amino acids. V was pared by 2 bases and J by 8 bases, with 3 bases of the junction left unmatched. The germline V gene has CDR1 SNHLY and CDR2 FYNNEI. CDR3 bases: TGTGCCAGCAGTGAAAGACGGGAGGGTACGCAGTATTTT. This encodes CASSERREGTQYF.

This clone has only a few counts. The rearrangement links TRBV5-5 to TRBJ2-7, with 7 bases fitting TRBD1. J lost 4 bases, V lost 4 bases, and 14 bases had no gene match. CDR1 and CDR2 (germline): SGHKS, YYEKEE (reference sequence). The CDR3 length is 16 residues. This chain's CDR3 is CASSGKVGQHLYEQYF. The CDR3 nucleotides read TGTGCCAGCAGCGGCAAAGTGGGACAGCACTTATACGAGCAGTACTTC.

The chain employs TRBV6-1 and TRBJ2-1; 12 bases map to TRBD2. Germline assignment: CDR1 MNHNS and CDR2 SASEGT. The CDR3 extends over 13 amino acids. V lost 7 bases and J lost 9; bases outside the gene matches: 4. The CDR3 DNA sequence: TGTGCCAGCAAGCTAGCGGGGGGGGGTGAGCAGTTCTTC. It codes for CASKLAGGGEQFF.

V is TRBV9 and J is TRBJ1-1; 7 bases map to TRBD1. V was pared by 0 bases and J by 3 bases, with 2 bases of the junction left unmatched. CDR1 and CDR2 from the germline V gene are SGDLS and YYNGEE. The CDR3 length is 14 residues. The CDR3 region is CASSVAGTDTEAFF. The DNA for the CDR3 is TGTGCCAGCAGCGTAGCCGGGACAGACACTGAAGCTTTCTTT.

The rearrangement uses TRBV30 and TRBJ2-1, with D maybe TRBD1 (5 bases). Germline CDR1 GTSNPN, CDR2 SVGIG (reference sequence). The CDR3 length is 13 residues. The V gene lost 3 bases and the J gene lost 8 bases, with 14 bases spanning the gap. Here the CDR3 DNA reads TGTGCCTGGAGGGTCCTGGGGCCGGATGAGCAGTTCTTC. Translated, it gives CAWRVLGPDEQFF.

The chain recombines TRBV29-1 with TRBJ1-4; D call uncertain. The CDR3 has 14 residues. Germline CDR1 SQVTM, CDR2 ANQGSEA. V lost 3 bases and J lost 5, with 13 bases in between. CDR3 amino acids: CSVDTSGLNEKLFF. CDR3 in DNA: TGCAGCGTTGATACGTCCGGGTTGAATGAAAAACTGTTTTTT.

The chain is built from TRBV6-6 and TRBJ2-7; 7 nucleotides match TRBD1. V gave up 5 bases and J gave up 2 bases; unmatched junction bases: 6. Per germline, CDR1 MNHNY and CDR2 SVGAGI (reference sequence). The CDR3 sequence is 14 residues long. This CDR3 reads CASSARQGAYEQYF. The CDR3 DNA sequence: TGTGCCAGCAGTGCCAGACAGGGAGCCTACGAGCAGTACTTC.

This chain uses TRBV5-5 with TRBJ1-1, with D hard to call. The CDR3 covers 13 residues. Trimming shortened V by 5 bases and J by 4 bases, and 12 bases separated the two germline ends. Germline assignment: CDR1 SGHKS and CDR2 YYEKEE (reference sequence). The CDR3 loop is CASRFGLPTEAFF. For the CDR3, the DNA is TGTGCCAGCAGGTTCGGTCTCCCCACTGAAGCTTTCTTT.

This clone was observed a few times. This chain's CDR3 is CASSAGTSGGGKETQYF. CDR3 nucleotide sequence: TGTGCCAGCAGTGCCGGGACTAGCGGGGGGGGAAAAGAGACCCAGTACTTC. The J gene is TRBJ2-5, the V gene TRBV25-1, with 16 bases matching TRBD2. The CDR3 is 17 amino acids. Germline V CDR1 and CDR2: MGHDK, SYGVNS. V shed 4 bases, J shed 3 bases, and the junction held 5 bases outside the gene matches. The full variable domain, in which reference TRBV25-1 and TRBJ2-5 provide the parts outside the CDR3, is EADIYQTPRYLVIGTGKKITLECSQTMGHDKMYWYQQDPGMELHLIHYSYGVNSTEKGDLSSESTVSRIRTEHFPLTLESARPSHTSQYLCASSAGTSGGGKETQYFGPGTRLLVL.

V gene TRBV19 combines with J gene TRBJ2-7; 13 nucleotides align to TRBD2. With 5 bases clipped from V and 4 bases from J, the junction kept 8 bases outside the gene matches. Germline V gene data show CDR1 as LNHDA and CDR2 as SQIVND (reference sequence). The CDR3 loop spans 16 amino acids. CDR3 amino acids: CASSSGLAGKWYEQYF. CDR3 DNA: TGTGCCAGTAGTTCGGGACTAGCGGGAAAATGGTACGAGCAGTACTTC.

The rearrangement joins TRBV7-2 to TRBJ1-1, with D tentatively TRBD1 (5 bases). The CDR3 covers 15 residues. Trimming pared 5 bases from V and 0 bases from J, leaving 13 bases between. CDR1 and CDR2 from the germline V gene are SGHTA and FQGNSA. CDR3 region: CASSPDGGLNTEAFF. The CDR3 DNA follows: TGTGCCAGCAGCCCAGACGGGGGACTGAACACTGAAGCTTTCTTT.

The rearrangement links TRBV10-3 to TRBJ2-1; 9 bases line up with TRBD1. Looked up from germline, CDR1 is ENHRY and CDR2 is SYGVKD. This CDR3 region has 14 residues. V lost 4 bases, J lost 7 bases, and 5 bases stayed unmatched. The CDR3 sequence is CAISGKDRGNEQFF. DNA of the CDR3: TGTGCCATCAGTGGGAAGGACAGGGGAAATGAGCAGTTCTTC.